One and the same sample provided the 25 T cell receptor beta chains below, sequenced in a study of T cells after yellow fever vaccination. TCRdb reprocessed the 5' RACE reads via MiXCR and lists one record per CDR3 protein. Among 500,000 to 650,000 distinct CDR3 sequences listed, around 12% were seen once. This material consisted of PBMCs, taken on the day of the yellow fever booster vaccination. These receptors were collected from a man in his thirties or forties who received the YFV17D yellow fever vaccine.

This chain connects TRBV7-2 to TRBJ2-3; 10 nucleotides agree with TRBD1. The CDR3 runs to 16 residues. The germline CDR1 and CDR2 sequences are SGHTA and FQGNSA. Trimming removed 0 bases from V and 6 bases from J; junction bases left unmatched: 6. The CDR3 DNA follows: TGTGCCAGCAGCTTAGCCCCGGGACAGGGGAGTGATACGCAGTATTTT. Protein sequence: CASSLAPGQGSDTQYF.

In this sample, this clonotype turned up many times. The chain has TRBV12-3 or TRBV12-4 and TRBJ2-5, with D perhaps TRBD1 (6 bases). This CDR3 contains 14 residues. V was shortened by 1 base and J by 5 bases, with 11 bases between the two germline ends. The CDR3 DNA reads as TGTGCCAGCAGTTTAGGCACAGGGATCGAGACCCAGTACTTC. This sequence encodes CASSLGTGIETQYF.

The chain carries TRBV7-2 and TRBJ2-1, with D uncertain. V was clipped by 8 bases and J by 2 bases, with 13 bases between them. CDR1 and CDR2 (germline): SGHTA, FQGNSA. CDR3 size: 14 residues. The CDR3 DNA sequence: TGTGCCAGCTCCTCGAAGGACGCCTACAATGAGCAGTTCTTC. Protein sequence: CASSSKDAYNEQFF.

This clonotype was found many times. The chain has TRBV28 and TRBJ2-6; D remains unclear. Per the germline V gene, CDR1 is MDHEN and CDR2 is SYDVKM. The CDR3 covers 13 residues. Trimming stripped 7 bases from V and 4 bases from J, with 8 bases between. The DNA for the CDR3 is TGTGCCAGCATTAAAACAGGGGCCAACGTCCTGACTTTC. Amino acid sequence: CASIKTGANVLTF. Full variable domain (remainder filled in from reference TRBV28 and TRBJ2-6): DVKVTQSSRYLVKRTGEKVFLECVQDMDHENMFWYRQDPGLGLRLIYFSYDVKMKEKGDIPEGYSVSREKKERFSLILESASTNQTSMYLCASIKTGANVLTFGAGSRLTVL.

The rearrangement links TRBV5-1 to TRBJ2-2; 12 bases align to TRBD2. The germline CDR1 and CDR2 sequences are SGHRS and YFSETQ. CDR3 size: 20 residues. J lost 5 bases, V lost 4 bases, and 18 bases had no gene match. The CDR3, as DNA: TGCGCCAGCAGCACGCCCTTACTGACTAGCGGGAGCCAAAGGACCGGGGAGCTGTTTTTT. Amino acids: CASSTPLLTSGSQRTGELFF.

V gene TRBV25-1 combines with J gene TRBJ1-1; D gene uncertain. V lost 6 bases, J lost 3 bases, and 23 bases lay in between. The CDR3 consists of 17 residues. Germline V gene sequence: CDR1 MGHDK, CDR2 SYGVNS. The chain's CDR3 is CASRKRREGGDYTEAFF. The CDR3 nucleotides are TGTGCCAGCAGGAAACGTAGAGAAGGTGGGGATTACACTGAAGCTTTCTTT. Full variable domain (remainder filled in from reference TRBV25-1 and TRBJ1-1): EADIYQTPRYLVIGTGKKITLECSQTMGHDKMYWYQQDPGMELHLIHYSYGVNSTEKGDLSSESTVSRIRTEHFPLTLESARPSHTSQYLCASRKRREGGDYTEAFFGQGTRLTVV.

CDR3 DNA: TGCAGTGCTATGGGACAGCTTCGAACTGAAGCTTTCTTT. Amino acids: CSAMGQLRTEAFF. The chain recombines TRBV20-1 with TRBJ1-1, with TRBD1 matching 7 bases. Trimming cost V 4 bases and J 5 bases; bases outside gene matches: 7. The CDR3 is 13 residues long. Germline loops: CDR1 DFQATT, CDR2 SNEGSKA (reference sequence).

Comments on this clonotype: No conserved phenylalanine or tryptophan ends this CDR3, so it is likely a read error. This chain connects TRBV6-5 to TRBJ2-7; possible D gene TRBD1, 5 bases. Germline assignment: CDR1 MNHEY and CDR2 SVGAGI. The ends were cut back, 2 bases at V and 0 bases at J, with 8 bases in the middle. This CDR3 spans 14 amino acids. CDR3 in DNA: TGTGCCAGCAGTTACAGGACAAGCTCCTACGAGCAGTACTCC. Protein: CASSYRTSSYEQYS.

The sample holds a few counts of this clonotype. This rearrangement joins TRBV4-2 to TRBJ2-3; 8 nucleotides align to TRBD2. Trimming took 0 bases from V and 2 from J; bases not matched to a gene: 7. The CDR3 is made up of 17 amino acids. From germline, CDR1 is LGHNA and CDR2 YNFKEQ. The CDR3 DNA reads as TGTGCCAGCAGCCAAGATCGTCAACTAGCGGCCACAGATACGCAGTATTTT. Amino acids: CASSQDRQLAATDTQYF.

This chain joins TRBV9 and TRBJ2-4; D might be TRBD2 (5 bases). Trimming left V 0 bases short and J 8 bases short, with 18 bases between. Germline CDR1 is SGDLS and CDR2 is YYNGEE. This CDR3 region has 16 residues. DNA for the CDR3: TGTGCCAGCAGCGTAGGTCTAGCCAACAGTGGGGACATTCAGTACTTC. Translating it yields CASSVGLANSGDIQYF.

This clonotype was seen a few times. V is TRBV20-1 and J is TRBJ2-1, with 7 bases identical to TRBD2. Germline CDR1 is DFQATT and CDR2 is SNEGSKA (reference sequence). The length of the CDR3 is 13 residues. J was trimmed by 5 bases and V by 4 bases; bases with no gene match: 5. The DNA for the CDR3 is TGCAGTGCTAACCAGCTAGCGGACAATGAGCAGTTCTTC. It is translated as CSANQLADNEQFF.

This clonotype has just a few counts. CDR3: CASSLTGVLDEQFF. CDR3 nucleotide sequence: TGTGCCAGCAGCCTGACAGGGGTATTGGATGAGCAGTTCTTC. The gene calls are TRBV28 and TRBJ2-1; 8 nucleotides line up with TRBD1. V was clipped by 6 bases and J by 8 bases; unmatched bases: 9. Germline values: CDR1 MDHEN, CDR2 SYDVKM. The CDR3 is 14 residues long.

This chain uses TRBV11-1 with TRBJ2-1; 13 positions agree with TRBD2. J lost 5 bases, V lost 5 bases, and 12 bases had no gene match. CDR1 is SGHAT, CDR2 FQDESV, per germline (reference sequence). CDR3 size: 18 residues. The CDR3 spells CASSPRTSGRDLNNEQFF. CDR3 coding DNA: TGTGCCAGCAGCCCCCGGACTAGCGGGAGAGACCTAAACAATGAGCAGTTCTTC.

The CDR3 nucleotides read TGTGCCAGCAGCTTGTGGTCTAGCGGGAGAGGGAATGAGCAGTTCTTC. Translated, it gives CASSLWSSGRGNEQFF. The chain employs TRBV7-9 and TRBJ2-1, with 10 bases fitting TRBD2. The CDR3 runs to 16 residues. V dropped 3 bases and J dropped 7; count of bases not matched to a gene: 9. Germline CDR1 reads SEHNR; CDR2 reads FQNEAQ (reference sequence). Looking up the rest from reference TRBV7-9 and TRBJ2-1 gives the full variable domain: DTGVSQNPRHKITKRGQNVTFRCDPISEHNRLYWYRQTLGQGPEFLTYFQNEAQLEKSRLLSDRFSAERPKGSFSTLEIQRTEQGDSAMYLCASSLWSSGRGNEQFFGPGTRLTVL.

In its sample, this clonotype was seen a few times. This rearrangement joins TRBV18 to TRBJ2-1; D perhaps matches TRBD1 (5 bases). Looked up from germline, CDR1 is KGHSH and CDR2 is LQKENI. Trimming cost V 5 bases and J 3 bases, with 8 bases left between them. CDR3 size: 13 residues. The CDR3 is CASSGANYNEQFF. CDR3 nucleotides: TGTGCCAGCTCAGGGGCCAACTACAATGAGCAGTTCTTC.

This clonotype has ten or more counts. The J gene is TRBJ2-1, the V gene TRBV6-1, with D unclear. This CDR3 is built from 16 residues. Trimming took off 5 bases at V and 4 bases at J, with 18 bases between the two ends. From germline, CDR1 is MNHNS and CDR2 SASEGT. CDR3 DNA sequence: TGTGCCAGCAGTCCCCTCTACAAGCGACCTTACAATGAGCAGTTCTTC. This codes for CASSPLYKRPYNEQFF.

This clonotype was counted a few times. The CDR3 spells CAISEDSDGELFF. The CDR3 nucleotides read TGTGCCATCAGTGAGGACAGTGATGGGGAGCTGTTTTTT. V and J are TRBV10-3 and TRBJ2-2, with a possible D match to TRBD1 (5 bases). Germline CDR1 is ENHRY and CDR2 is SYGVKD. The CDR3 is 13 amino acids. V was shortened by 2 bases and J by 8 bases, with 9 bases between the two germline ends.

This clonotype has more than one count but fewer than ten. V gene TRBV20-1 combines with J gene TRBJ1-2; TRBD1 matches at 7 bases. The germline V gene has CDR1 DFQATT and CDR2 SNEGSKA (reference sequence). There are 15 residues in the CDR3. The J segment lost 9 bases and the V segment lost 0 bases, leaving 13 bases of the junction unmatched. The chain's CDR3 is CSARDDNRGDRSYTF. CDR3 in DNA: TGCAGTGCTAGAGATGATAACAGGGGTGACCGGAGCTACACCTTC.

This clonotype was counted ten times or more. This sequence joins TRBV5-1 and TRBJ2-1; TRBD2 agrees at 8 bases. The CDR3 runs to 16 residues. Germline-derived CDR1 and CDR2 are SGHRS and YFSETQ. Trimming took 6 bases from V and 1 from J; bases not matched to a gene: 9. The CDR3 DNA follows: TGCGCCAGCACGGCGGGAGGAGTTAGGTCCTACAATGAGCAGTTCTTC. This codes for CASTAGGVRSYNEQFF.

This chain joins TRBV27 and TRBJ1-5; the D is unclear. The V end lost 6 bases, the J end lost 2 bases, and 14 bases lay between the germline ends. The length of the CDR3 is 15 residues. The germline V gene has CDR1 MNHEY and CDR2 SMNVEV (reference sequence). The CDR3: CASSPVAAGNQPQHF. The CDR3 DNA follows: TGTGCCAGCAGCCCCGTGGCGGCAGGCAATCAGCCCCAGCATTTT.

V gene TRBV10-1 combines with J gene TRBJ2-3; D is unresolved. V lost 5 bases to trimming and J lost 3 bases, with 9 bases between them. CDR3 length: 13 residues. Germline CDR1 and CDR2: WNHNN and SYGVQD (reference sequence). CDR3 bases: TGCGCCAGCAGTCAGTGGATAACAGATACGCAGTATTTT. This gives the protein CASSQWITDTQYF.

This clonotype has only a few counts. The chain carries TRBV7-9 and TRBJ2-4, with 8 positions matching TRBD1. The J segment lost 10 bases and the V segment lost 5 bases, leaving 10 bases of the junction unmatched. Germline CDR1 SEHNR, CDR2 FQNEAQ (reference sequence). This CDR3 is built from 14 residues. CDR3 DNA: TGTGCCAGCAGCCTAGGGACAGGCGAATGGATTCAGTACTTC. Protein: CASSLGTGEWIQYF.

This clonotype came up a few times. The rearrangement links TRBV5-1 to TRBJ2-6, with TRBD2 identical over 9 bases. Germline CDR1 is SGHRS and CDR2 is YFSETQ. The CDR3 is made up of 17 amino acids. Trimming removed 6 bases from V and 0 bases from J; junction bases left unmatched: 7. CDR3: CASKASGATSGANVLTF. CDR3 in DNA: TGCGCCAGCAAGGCTAGCGGGGCCACCTCTGGGGCCAACGTCCTGACTTTC.

This clonotype was detected many times. The chain combines TRBV4-3 with TRBJ2-2; D remains ambiguous. V lost 4 bases and J lost 4, with 7 bases in between. The CDR3 totals 13 residues. Germline V gene lookup returns CDR1 LGHNA and CDR2 YSLEER. The CDR3 loop reads CASSPDTTGELFF. DNA of the CDR3: TGCGCCAGCAGCCCCGACACCACCGGGGAGCTGTTTTTT.

The V call is TRBV20-1, the J call TRBJ2-1; TRBD2 aligns across 11 bases. V shed 3 bases, J shed 2 bases, and the junction held 3 bases outside the gene matches. The CDR3 sequence is 15 residues long. The germline gives CDR1 DFQATT, CDR2 SNEGSKA (reference sequence). The CDR3 reads CSASYSGRAYNEQFF. CDR3 DNA: TGCAGTGCTAGCTATAGCGGGAGGGCCTACAATGAGCAGTTCTTC.